This T cell receptor beta chain was profiled in a study of OX40 agonist ivuxolimab in advanced cancers. About the study: Ivuxolimab, which is an agonistic anti-OX40 (CD134) antibody, was administered to the patients. Study observations and caveats: Relative to CD4+ cells, CD8+ T cells on average had more expanded clones.

Measured with immunoSEQ multiplex PCR; TCRdb has only the in-frame clones, and not every one. The data contain roughly 100,000 clones, approximately 85% of them singletons. The timepoints at which blood was sampled were baseline, cycle 4 day 1, and cycle 7 day 1. V lost 0 bases and J 3 bases, leaving 11 bases between the germline ends. This CDR3 has 16 amino acids. Germline V lookup: CDR1 LGHNA, CDR2 YSLEER. With respect to this clone: Its antigen is undetermined.

This chain connects TRBV4-3 to TRBJ2-2; D not resolved. The origin of this receptor is an adult with an advanced solid tumor such as melanoma, head and neck, liver or kidney cancer. This sample comprised CD4+ or CD8+ T cells sorted from blood, obtained in a trial of the OX40 agonist ivuxolimab. The CDR3 sequence is CASSQDARPHTGELFF. The CDR3 DNA follows: TGCGCCAGCAGCCAAGACGCCAGGCCGCACACCGGGGAGCTGTTTTTT.